Sequencing of this T cell receptor beta chain was carried out in a study of cytomegalovirus exposure and HLA in healthy donors. Trimming stripped 2 bases from V and 8 bases from J, with 16 bases between. The CDR3 extends over 15 amino acids. Germline-derived CDR1 and CDR2 are MNHEY and SVGAGI. This table comes from immunoSEQ multiplex PCR, and its TCRdb copy is limited to in-frame clones, with some not included. This table holds approximately 160,000 clones, roughly nine tenths found once. The sequenced sample consisted of PBMCs. The receptor comes from a woman aged 30 to 39 in good health and CMV-seronegative. V and J are TRBV6-5 and TRBJ2-4, with D hard to call. CDR3 sequence reads: CASSYSALGAYIQYF. For the CDR3, the DNA is TGTGCCAGCAGTTACAGCGCCCTTGGTGCGTACATTCAGTACTTC.